This T cell receptor beta chain was observed in a study of human T cells and chemical hapten exposure. Germline-derived CDR1 and CDR2 are LNHDA and SQIVND (reference sequence). CDR3 length equals 18 residues. After removal of 8 bases from V and 0 bases from J, the junction contained 15 bases not matched to a gene. This clonotype was observed a handful of times. One entry per CDR3 protein results from TCRdb running MiXCR on the RACE reads. The repertoire has approximately 340,000 distinct CDR3 sequences, around 6.9% of them found once; the top ten carry roughly 8%. Time point meaning: patch test 1, 2 weeks after DPC sensitization. Treatment of the sample: therapeutic diphenylcyclopropenone sensitization with weekly scalp DPC.

The specimen was whole blood, collected in connection with sensitization to the hapten diphenylcyclopropenone (DPC). J is TRBJ1-5 and V is TRBV19; 8 nucleotides match TRBD1. The clonotype originates from a woman aged 18-30 years with alopecia areata. Some clones in this sample may be carry-over from other donors' samples. CDR3 DNA: TGTGCCAGTGCCCCGGACAGGGACCTTTTGACTAGCAATCAGCCCCAGCATTTT. It yields the protein CASAPDRDLLTSNQPQHF. The whole variable domain, remainder taken from reference TRBV19 and TRBJ1-5, is DGGITQSPKYLFRKEGQNVTLSCEQNLNHDAMYWYRQDPGQGLRLIYYSQIVNDFQKGDIAEGYSVSREKKESFPLTVTSAQKNPTAFYLCASAPDRDLLTSNQPQHFGDGTRLSIL.